Listed below are T cell receptor beta chains from one sample, sequenced in a study of neurological immune-mediated disorders. In TCRdb, the 5' RACE reads were re-called with MiXCR into one record per CDR3 protein. This sample yields 80,000 or so distinct CDR3 sequences, of which roughly 9.5% are seen a single time; about 1.7% belongs to the top ten. The sequenced sample was PBMCs. The receptors originated from a man aged 45 to 65 in good health. The CDR3 runs from the conserved cysteine through the conserved F or W. Fields, in order: D gene, V gene, J gene, clone size, CDR3 protein, CDR3 DNA. A D gene is named only where the DNA matches it firmly. Where a row states a size, it is once, few, many or the class of an expanded clone; other rows omit it.

D gene: NA; V gene: TRBV29-1; J gene: TRBJ1-2; clone size: few; CDR3 protein: CSVKGNTGSYGYTF; CDR3 DNA: TGCAGCGTGAAGGGGAACACGGGTTCCTATGGCTACACCTTC
D gene: TRBD2; V gene: TRBV6-5; J gene: TRBJ2-1; clone size: NA; CDR3 protein: CASRLRTSGTYNEQFF; CDR3 DNA: TGTGCCAGCAGACTAAGGACTAGCGGGACGTACAATGAGCAGTTCTTC
D gene: NA; V gene: TRBV9; J gene: TRBJ2-1; clone size: many; CDR3 protein: CASSALGGEFDEQFF; CDR3 DNA: TGTGCCAGCAGCGCCCTCGGGGGCGAGTTCGATGAGCAGTTCTTC
D gene: TRBD1; V gene: TRBV7-8; J gene: TRBJ1-2; clone size: many; CDR3 protein: CASSVLLTGRDGYTF; CDR3 DNA: TGTGCCAGCAGCGTACTGCTGACAGGGCGCGATGGCTACACCTTC
D gene: TRBD1; V gene: TRBV5-1; J gene: TRBJ1-1; clone size: many; CDR3 protein: CASSPTTGLYTEAFF; CDR3 DNA: TGCGCCAGCAGCCCTACGACAGGGTTGTACACTGAAGCTTTCTTT
D gene: NA; V gene: TRBV30; J gene: TRBJ2-5; clone size: many; CDR3 protein: CAWSTRQTQYF; CDR3 DNA: TGTGCCTGGTCAACTAGACAGACCCAGTACTTC
D gene: TRBD1; V gene: TRBV5-5; J gene: TRBJ2-2; clone size: NA; CDR3 protein: CASSLGQGAPNTGELFF; CDR3 DNA: TGTGCCAGCAGCTTGGGACAGGGTGCACCGAACACCGGGGAGCTGTTTTTT
D gene: NA; V gene: TRBV20-1; J gene: TRBJ2-7; clone size: NA; CDR3 protein: CSARDPRAGNEQYF; CDR3 DNA: TGCAGTGCTAGAGATCCCCGCGCCGGGAACGAGCAGTACTTC
D gene: NA; V gene: TRBV4-2; J gene: TRBJ2-1; clone size: many; CDR3 protein: CASSQEGQGASEQFF; CDR3 DNA: TGTGCCAGCAGCCAAGAAGGGCAGGGAGCGTCTGAGCAGTTCTTC
D gene: NA; V gene: TRBV5-4; J gene: TRBJ2-1; clone size: many; CDR3 protein: CASSLTGLGNEQFF; CDR3 DNA: TGTGCCAGCAGCTTGACAGGGCTCGGGAATGAGCAGTTCTTC
D gene: NA; V gene: TRBV20-1; J gene: TRBJ1-5; clone size: NA; CDR3 protein: CSAPPGLASNQPQHF; CDR3 DNA: TGCAGTGCCCCCCCAGGCCTTGCCAGCAATCAGCCCCAGCATTTT
D gene: NA; V gene: TRBV28; J gene: TRBJ2-2; clone size: many; CDR3 protein: CASKKQDTGELFF; CDR3 DNA: TGTGCCAGCAAGAAACAGGACACCGGGGAGCTGTTTTTT
D gene: NA; V gene: TRBV6-2/TRBV6-3; J gene: TRBJ2-7; clone size: many; CDR3 protein: CARIRAAYEQYF; CDR3 DNA: TGTGCCAGAATTCGTGCCGCCTACGAGCAGTACTTC
D gene: NA; V gene: TRBV15; J gene: TRBJ2-2; clone size: many; CDR3 protein: CATSRGWDTGELFF; CDR3 DNA: TGTGCCACCAGCAGAGGATGGGACACCGGGGAGCTGTTTTTT
D gene: TRBD2; V gene: TRBV20-1; J gene: TRBJ2-1; clone size: many; CDR3 protein: CSGGLAGSYNEQFF; CDR3 DNA: TGCAGTGGGGGACTAGCGGGCTCCTACAATGAGCAGTTCTTC
D gene: TRBD1; V gene: TRBV5-1; J gene: TRBJ2-1; clone size: many; CDR3 protein: CASSSGTGSYNEQFF; CDR3 DNA: TGCGCCAGCAGCTCAGGGACAGGGAGTTACAATGAGCAGTTCTTC
D gene: TRBD2; V gene: TRBV11-2; J gene: TRBJ2-7; clone size: many; CDR3 protein: CASSRLRTGGTYEQYF; CDR3 DNA: TGTGCCAGCAGCCGTTTACGTACGGGAGGAACATACGAGCAGTACTTC
D gene: NA; V gene: TRBV7-7; J gene: TRBJ2-1; clone size: many; CDR3 protein: CASSPDGQGYNEQFF; CDR3 DNA: TGTGCCAGCAGCCCCGACGGGCAGGGTTACAATGAGCAGTTCTTC
D gene: NA; V gene: TRBV10-3; J gene: TRBJ2-7; clone size: many; CDR3 protein: CAIRDGSSYEQYF; CDR3 DNA: TGTGCCATCAGGGACGGAAGCTCCTACGAGCAGTACTTC
D gene: TRBD2; V gene: TRBV28; J gene: TRBJ2-7; clone size: many; CDR3 protein: CASSLAGGPRAFAIEQYF; CDR3 DNA: TGTGCCAGCAGTTTAGCGGGAGGGCCTCGGGCGTTTGCTATCGAGCAGTACTTC
D gene: TRBD1; V gene: TRBV5-1; J gene: TRBJ2-3; clone size: many; CDR3 protein: CASSPGQIPDTQYF; CDR3 DNA: TGCGCCAGCAGCCCGGGACAGATTCCAGATACGCAGTATTTT
D gene: NA; V gene: TRBV12-3/TRBV12-4; J gene: TRBJ2-7; clone size: many; CDR3 protein: CASSLSAEPYEQYF; CDR3 DNA: TGTGCCAGCAGTTTGTCTGCGGAGCCCTACGAGCAGTACTTC
D gene: TRBD2; V gene: TRBV4-1; J gene: TRBJ2-1; clone size: many; CDR3 protein: CASSQPTSGRREQFF; CDR3 DNA: TGCGCCAGCAGCCAACCCACTAGCGGGAGAAGGGAGCAGTTCTTC
D gene: NA; V gene: TRBV24-1; J gene: TRBJ1-1; clone size: many; CDR3 protein: CATSDAQTGNTEAFF; CDR3 DNA: TGTGCCACCAGTGATGCACAGACGGGGAACACTGAAGCTTTCTTT
D gene: NA; V gene: TRBV11-3; J gene: TRBJ2-2; clone size: many; CDR3 protein: CASSFRTNTGELFF; CDR3 DNA: TGTGCCAGCAGCTTCCGGACTAACACCGGGGAGCTGTTTTTT
D gene: NA; V gene: TRBV19; J gene: TRBJ2-3; clone size: NA; CDR3 protein: CASSDTRRTQYF; CDR3 DNA: TGTGCCAGTAGTGATACTCGGCGAACGCAGTATTTT
D gene: NA; V gene: TRBV29-1; J gene: TRBJ2-2; clone size: NA; CDR3 protein: CSVTVLNTGELFF; CDR3 DNA: TGCAGCGTTACGGTCCTGAACACCGGGGAGCTGTTTTTT
D gene: NA; V gene: TRBV20-1; J gene: TRBJ2-7; clone size: NA; CDR3 protein: CSARDPRVSYEEYF; CDR3 DNA: TGCAGTGCTAGAGATCCCCGGGTTTCCTACGAAGAGTACTTC
D gene: NA; V gene: TRBV6-6; J gene: TRBJ1-6; clone size: many; CDR3 protein: CASSYRDKNSPLHF; CDR3 DNA: TGTGCCAGCAGCTACCGGGACAAGAATTCACCCCTCCACTTT
D gene: NA; V gene: TRBV7-8; J gene: TRBJ2-5; clone size: many; CDR3 protein: CASSSTRVQETQYF; CDR3 DNA: TGTGCCAGCAGCTCGACAAGGGTGCAAGAGACCCAGTACTTC
D gene: NA; V gene: TRBV12-3/TRBV12-4; J gene: TRBJ2-2; clone size: many; CDR3 protein: CASSLNPGEAGELFF; CDR3 DNA: TGTGCCAGCAGTTTAAATCCGGGAGAAGCCGGGGAGCTGTTTTTT
D gene: TRBD2; V gene: TRBV11-2; J gene: TRBJ2-7; clone size: NA; CDR3 protein: CASSTGGNSYEQYF; CDR3 DNA: TGTGCCAGCAGCACGGGGGGAAACTCCTACGAGCAGTACTTC
D gene: TRBD1; V gene: TRBV12-3/TRBV12-4; J gene: TRBJ1-2; clone size: many; CDR3 protein: CASRGQVVNYGYTF; CDR3 DNA: TGTGCCAGCAGGGGACAGGTGGTTAACTATGGCTACACCTTC
D gene: TRBD1; V gene: TRBV5-1; J gene: TRBJ1-4; clone size: NA; CDR3 protein: CASSSGTGREKLFF; CDR3 DNA: TGCGCCAGCAGCTCTGGGACAGGGCGTGAAAAACTGTTTTTT
D gene: NA; V gene: TRBV20-1; J gene: TRBJ2-2; clone size: many; CDR3 protein: CSARDGRPLDGELFF; CDR3 DNA: TGCAGTGCTAGAGATGGGCGCCCGCTTGACGGGGAGCTGTTTTTT
D gene: NA; V gene: TRBV29-1; J gene: TRBJ2-5; clone size: many; CDR3 protein: CSARSGEETQYF; CDR3 DNA: TGCAGCGCCCGCTCGGGGGAGGAGACCCAGTACTTC
D gene: NA; V gene: TRBV11-2; J gene: TRBJ2-7; clone size: NA; CDR3 protein: CASSLGSAYEQYF; CDR3 DNA: TGTGCCAGCAGTCTAGGGTCTGCCTACGAGCAGTACTTC
D gene: NA; V gene: TRBV18; J gene: TRBJ2-1; clone size: many; CDR3 protein: CASSPGTSNEQFF; CDR3 DNA: TGTGCCAGCTCGCCCGGGACATCGAATGAGCAGTTCTTC
D gene: NA; V gene: TRBV9; J gene: TRBJ2-1; clone size: many; CDR3 protein: CASSVGRGDYNEQFF; CDR3 DNA: TGTGCCAGCAGCGTAGGTAGAGGGGACTACAATGAGCAGTTCTTC
D gene: TRBD1; V gene: TRBV5-1; J gene: TRBJ2-7; clone size: many; CDR3 protein: CASSLVTGGRNEQYF; CDR3 DNA: TGCGCCAGCAGCTTGGTTACAGGGGGCCGGAACGAGCAGTACTTC
D gene: NA; V gene: TRBV29-1; J gene: TRBJ2-1; clone size: many; CDR3 protein: CIFIPSGENNEQFF; CDR3 DNA: TGCATCTTCATACCCTCAGGAGAGAACAATGAGCAGTTCTTC
D gene: TRBD1; V gene: TRBV28; J gene: TRBJ1-2; clone size: many; CDR3 protein: CASMTGPDGYTF; CDR3 DNA: TGTGCCAGCATGACAGGGCCCGACGGCTACACCTTC
D gene: TRBD2; V gene: TRBV2; J gene: TRBJ2-5; clone size: NA; CDR3 protein: CASTEMGLAEEKTQYF; CDR3 DNA: TGTGCCAGCACCGAAATGGGGCTAGCGGAGGAAAAGACCCAGTACTTC
D gene: NA; V gene: TRBV19; J gene: TRBJ1-1; clone size: many; CDR3 protein: CASSIFPGSLETEAFF; CDR3 DNA: TGTGCCAGTAGTATCTTTCCCGGGTCTCTGGAAACTGAAGCTTTCTTT
D gene: NA; V gene: TRBV7-2; J gene: TRBJ1-2; clone size: many; CDR3 protein: CASSRGGRPEDDGYTF; CDR3 DNA: TGTGCCAGCAGCCGGGGGGGGAGACCAGAAGACGATGGCTACACCTTC
D gene: NA; V gene: TRBV28; J gene: TRBJ1-3; clone size: many; CDR3 protein: CASSPTGTSGNTIYF; CDR3 DNA: TGTGCCAGCAGTCCGACTGGGACGTCTGGAAACACCATATATTTT
D gene: TRBD1; V gene: TRBV6-1; J gene: TRBJ2-5; clone size: many; CDR3 protein: CASIPGQGGETQYF; CDR3 DNA: TGTGCCAGCATACCGGGACAGGGAGGGGAGACCCAGTACTTC
D gene: TRBD1; V gene: TRBV5-1; J gene: TRBJ2-7; clone size: many; CDR3 protein: CASSSGQGNYEQYF; CDR3 DNA: TGCGCCAGCAGCTCGGGACAGGGTAATTACGAGCAGTACTTC
D gene: NA; V gene: TRBV5-1; J gene: TRBJ1-6; clone size: many; CDR3 protein: CASSLEVNNSPLHF; CDR3 DNA: TGCGCCAGCAGCTTGGAAGTGAATAATTCACCCCTCCACTTT
D gene: NA; V gene: TRBV7-2; J gene: TRBJ1-6; clone size: many; CDR3 protein: CASRISTVSGYNSPLHF; CDR3 DNA: TGTGCCAGCAGGATCTCGACAGTCTCGGGGTATAATTCACCCCTCCACTTT
D gene: NA; V gene: TRBV20-1; J gene: TRBJ1-5; clone size: many; CDR3 protein: CSARRQEISNQPQHF; CDR3 DNA: TGCAGTGCTAGGAGACAGGAGATTAGCAATCAGCCCCAGCATTTT
D gene: NA; V gene: TRBV7-2; J gene: TRBJ2-7; clone size: few; CDR3 protein: CASSLVGMSYEQYF; CDR3 DNA: TGTGCCAGCAGCTTAGTGGGCATGTCCTACGAGCAGTACTTC
D gene: NA; V gene: TRBV14; J gene: TRBJ1-1; clone size: many; CDR3 protein: CASSQKLWTANTEAFF; CDR3 DNA: TGTGCCAGCAGCCAAAAACTCTGGACAGCGAACACTGAAGCTTTCTTT
D gene: NA; V gene: TRBV28; J gene: TRBJ1-1; clone size: many; CDR3 protein: CASTSFGTEAFF; CDR3 DNA: TGTGCCAGCACCTCGTTCGGCACTGAAGCTTTCTTT
D gene: NA; V gene: TRBV5-1; J gene: TRBJ2-7; clone size: many; CDR3 protein: CASSSLQNEQYF; CDR3 DNA: TGCGCCAGCAGCTCCCTTCAAAACGAGCAGTACTTC